This entry lists 30 T cell receptor beta chains sequenced from one sample in a study of blood T cell repertoires in COVID-19. Only in-frame clones appear in the TCRdb table, and some are missing; sequencing was by immunoSEQ multiplex PCR. In the table there are approximately 26,000 clones, 80% to 95% of which are singletons. Sequencing input: peripheral blood. The receptors were sampled from a human donor in a cohort sampled during active COVID-19.

V usage is TRBV3-1 (or the pseudogene TRBV3-2) and J usage is TRBJ1-2; 8 bases agree with TRBD1. Germline V gene lookup returns CDR1 LGHDT and CDR2 YNNKEL (reference sequence). Trimming removed 4 bases from V and 3 bases from J; junction bases left unmatched: 4. The CDR3 spans 14 residues. The CDR3 DNA sequence: TGTGCCAGCAGCCCCAGGGGGCCTCACTATGGCTACACCTTC. This sequence encodes CASSPRGPHYGYTF.

The chain links TRBV7-2 to TRBJ2-3; D is perhaps TRBD1 (6 bases). V was cut by 1 base and J by 0 bases, with 14 bases left in between. This CDR3 has 17 amino acids. Per the germline V gene, CDR1 is SGHTA and CDR2 is FQGNSA. The CDR3 region is CASSLGVRGASTDTQYF. The CDR3 nucleotides read TGTGCCAGCAGCTTAGGGGTCAGGGGAGCTAGCACAGATACGCAGTATTTT.

The chain recombines TRBV11-2 with TRBJ2-3, with TRBD1 matching over 10 bases. The CDR3 length is 15 residues. V gave up 5 bases and J gave up 1 base; unmatched junction bases: 3. Germline CDR1 and CDR2: SGHAT and FQNNGV. Written as DNA, the CDR3 is TGTGCCAGCAGCCGCGGACAGGGGGGCACAGATACGCAGTATTTT. It specifies CASSRGQGGTDTQYF.

The chain couples TRBV3-1 (or the pseudogene TRBV3-2) to TRBJ2-3; 8 bases agree with TRBD1. The length of the CDR3 is 16 residues. J gave up 4 bases and V 0 bases, and 6 bases lay outside the gene matches. Germline loops: CDR1 LGHDT, CDR2 YNNKEL (reference sequence). The CDR3 region is CASSQDARGQSDTQYF. The DNA for the CDR3 is TGTGCCAGCAGCCAAGATGCCAGGGGGCAGTCAGATACGCAGTATTTT.

The chain recombines TRBV5-1 with TRBJ1-2, with TRBD1 matching over 8 bases. This CDR3 is built from 14 residues. CDR1 is SGHRS, CDR2 YFSETQ, per germline. Trimming at V came to 5 bases and at J to 4 bases, leaving 7 bases not matched to a gene. The CDR3 loop is CASSLGQGAYGYTF. DNA for the CDR3: TGCGCCAGCAGTCTAGGACAGGGCGCCTATGGCTACACCTTC.

The CDR3 reads CASSLSNQGGYEQYF. In nucleotides, the CDR3 is TGTGCCAGCAGTTTATCTAATCAGGGAGGTTACGAGCAGTACTTC. The chain has TRBV27 and TRBJ2-7; D might be TRBD2 (6 bases). Looked up from germline, CDR1 is MNHEY and CDR2 is SMNVEV (reference sequence). This CDR3 has 15 residues. V was shortened by 0 bases and J by 4 bases, with 13 bases between the two germline ends.

The J gene is TRBJ2-1, the V gene TRBV7-6, with 11 bases aligning to TRBD2. J was trimmed by 7 bases and V by 5 bases; bases with no gene match: 10. The CDR3 sequence is 16 residues long. In germline, CDR1 is SGHVS, CDR2 FNYEAQ. CDR3 protein: CASSPRPTSGRNEQFF. CDR3 nucleotide sequence: TGTGCCAGCAGCCCTAGACCCACTAGCGGGAGAAATGAGCAGTTCTTC. The variable domain in full, completed from reference TRBV7-6 and TRBJ2-1, reads GAGVSQSPRYKVTKRGQDVALRCDPISGHVSLYWYRQALGQGPEFLTYFNYEAQQDKSGLPNDRFSAERPEGSISTLTIQRTEQRDSAMYRCASSPRPTSGRNEQFFGPGTRLTVL.

The J gene is TRBJ1-2, the V gene TRBV5-4, with TRBD1 matching 10 bases. The germline gives CDR1 SGHNT, CDR2 YYREEE (reference sequence). The ends lost 4 bases at V and 4 bases at J; junction bases unmatched: 10. This CDR3 spans 16 amino acids. This chain's CDR3 is CASSHIGQGDGYGYTF. The CDR3 region has the DNA TGTGCCAGCAGCCATATTGGACAGGGGGATGGCTATGGCTACACCTTC.

This chain joins TRBV11-3 and TRBJ1-2; 7 bases match TRBD1. The ends lost 4 bases at V and 8 bases at J; junction bases unmatched: 7. CDR3 length: 13 amino acids. The germline CDR1 and CDR2 sequences are SGHNT and YENEEA. CDR3 region: CASSSGTEVGYTF. For the CDR3, the DNA is TGTGCCAGCAGCTCCGGGACAGAAGTGGGCTACACCTTC.

The chain couples TRBV3-1 (or the pseudogene TRBV3-2) to TRBJ2-3; 8 nucleotides match TRBD2. The CDR3 runs 18 residues. V was pared by 3 bases and J by 0 bases, with 11 bases of the junction left unmatched. Germline-derived CDR1 and CDR2 are LGHDT and YNNKEL (reference sequence). CDR3 amino acids: CASSQGLGAGASTDTQYF. The DNA for the CDR3 is TGTGCCAGCAGCCAGGGGCTTGGAGCGGGGGCAAGCACAGATACGCAGTATTTT.

The chain has TRBV12-3 or TRBV12-4 and TRBJ1-1, with a possible D match to TRBD1 (5 bases). V was shortened by 3 bases and J by 6 bases, with 8 bases between the two germline ends. CDR3 size: 12 residues. CDR3 sequence: CASSFRTSEAFF. CDR3 sequence (DNA): TGTGCCAGCAGTTTTCGGACATCTGAAGCTTTCTTT.

The chain uses TRBV12-3 or TRBV12-4 and TRBJ2-6; 7 positions match TRBD1. With 7 bases clipped from V and 12 bases from J, the junction kept 9 bases outside the gene matches. This CDR3 region has 13 residues. Here the CDR3 reads CASIRDRVGVLTF. For the CDR3, the DNA is TGTGCCAGCATCCGAGACAGGGTGGGCGTCCTGACTTTC.

The V and J genes are TRBV30 and TRBJ2-2; the match to TRBD2 covers 8 bases. The ends lost 6 bases at V and 6 bases at J; junction bases unmatched: 15. Germline CDR1 GTSNPN, CDR2 SVGIG (reference sequence). The CDR3 extends over 16 amino acids. The CDR3 bases are TGTGCCTGCCCCGAGGACGGACTAGCCTTTGCCGGGGAGCTGTTTTTT. It yields the protein CACPEDGLAFAGELFF.

This chain joins TRBV5-5 and TRBJ2-6; D uncertain. The CDR3 is 17 residues long. The V gene's germline CDR1 is SGHKS and CDR2 YYEKEE (reference sequence). V lost 1 base and J lost 0, with 11 bases in between. The CDR3 loop reads CASSLSASLSGANVLTF. CDR3 nucleotide sequence: TGTGCCAGCAGCTTGTCAGCGAGTCTCTCTGGGGCCAACGTCCTGACTTTC.

The V call is TRBV6-5, the J call TRBJ1-2; 10 bases are shared with TRBD1. The CDR3 is 15 residues long. The germline V gene encodes CDR1 MNHEY and CDR2 SVGAGI. V lost 2 bases and J lost 8; bases outside the gene matches: 8. CDR3 region: CASSYTAGQGMGYTF. CDR3 nucleotide sequence: TGTGCCAGCAGTTACACGGCGGGACAGGGGATGGGCTACACCTTC.

The chain joins TRBV7-9 to TRBJ1-4; 10 bases align to TRBD1. The CDR3 spans 17 residues. After removal of 3 bases from V and 3 bases from J, the junction contained 7 bases not matched to a gene. Germline V lookup: CDR1 SEHNR, CDR2 FQNEAQ (reference sequence). CDR3 coding DNA: TGTGCCAGCAGCTTCGGGGACAGGGGTGTTTCTAATGAAAAACTGTTTTTT. The encoded protein is CASSFGDRGVSNEKLFF.

The CDR3 DNA sequence: TGCGCCAGCAGTTTCGCGGTCATCGCGACAGGGGGCTACACTGAAGCTTTCTTT. It is translated as CASSFAVIATGGYTEAFF. This rearrangement joins TRBV5-1 to TRBJ1-1; 10 bases are shared with TRBD1. The V gene end was trimmed by 5 bases and the J gene end by 3 bases; junction bases not matched to a gene: 16. Germline V gives CDR1 SGHRS, CDR2 YFSETQ. CDR3 size: 18 residues.

CDR3 protein: CASSFTGFGEQYF. CDR3 in DNA: TGTGCCAGCAGCTTTACAGGGTTCGGCGAGCAGTACTTC. This chain joins TRBV7-6 and TRBJ2-7, with D possibly TRBD1 on 6 matching bases. Trimming left V 3 bases short and J 6 bases short, with 12 bases between. The CDR3 totals 13 residues. Per germline, CDR1 SGHVS and CDR2 FNYEAQ.

This clone has only one observation. The chain carries TRBV5-1 and TRBJ2-3, with TRBD1 matching over 7 bases. The CDR3 runs 16 residues. Germline V lookup: CDR1 SGHRS, CDR2 YFSETQ. With 2 bases clipped from V and 1 base from J, the junction kept 7 bases outside the gene matches. This CDR3 reads CASSFVTGTGTDTQYF. Written as DNA, the CDR3 is TGCGCCAGCAGCTTTGTAACCGGGACAGGCACAGATACGCAGTATTTT. Combining the CDR3 with reference TRBV5-1 and TRBJ2-3 gives the whole variable domain KAGVTQTPRYLIKTRGQQVTLSCSPISGHRSVSWYQQTPGQGLQFLFEYFSETQRNKGNFPGRFSGRQFSNSRSEMNVSTLELGDSALYLCASSFVTGTGTDTQYFGPGTRLTVL.

The rearrangement uses TRBV12-3 or TRBV12-4 and TRBJ2-1; 8 positions agree with TRBD2. The CDR3 totals 13 residues. J gave up 2 bases and V 11 bases, and 5 bases lay outside the gene matches. The CDR3 bases are TGTGCCTCCAGCGGGGGTACCTACAATGAGCAGTTCTTC. Protein sequence: CASSGGTYNEQFF.

Only one count was recorded for this clone. The chain recombines TRBV19 with TRBJ2-3, with D possibly being TRBD2 (5 bases). CDR3 length equals 14 residues. The V gene lost 3 bases and the J gene lost 3 bases, with 10 bases spanning the gap. Germline CDR1 and CDR2: LNHDA and SQIVND (reference sequence). CDR3 in amino acids: CASSISGNTDTQYF. The DNA for the CDR3 is TGTGCCAGTAGTATTTCGGGAAATACAGATACGCAGTATTTT.

The chain recombines TRBV5-1 with TRBJ1-4; 8 bases map to TRBD1. CDR1 is SGHRS, CDR2 YFSETQ, per germline. There are 13 residues in the CDR3. V shed 4 bases, J shed 8 bases, and the junction held 4 bases outside the gene matches. The CDR3 is CASSGGTGEKLFF. In DNA, the CDR3 is TGCGCCAGCAGCGGGGGGACAGGCGAAAAACTGTTTTTT.

The chain carries TRBV3-1 (or the pseudogene TRBV3-2) and TRBJ1-2; a weak D match, TRBD1 (6 bases). V lost 1 base and J 4 bases, leaving 22 bases between the germline ends. This CDR3 is 18 amino acids long. Germline assignment: CDR1 LGHDT and CDR2 YNNKEL (reference sequence). The CDR3 is CASSQVSGAGGRFYGYTF. The CDR3 coding sequence is TGTGCCAGCAGCCAAGTTTCAGGGGCCGGGGGGCGCTTCTATGGCTACACCTTC.

The genes are TRBV7-8 and TRBJ1-2; D unresolved. Between the trimmed V and J ends, which lost 1 base and 4 bases, there was a span of 7 bases. The CDR3 has 13 amino acids. CDR1 and CDR2 (germline): SGHVS, FQNEAQ. The chain's CDR3 is CASSLDPGYGYTF. DNA of the CDR3: TGTGCCAGCAGCTTAGACCCAGGCTATGGCTACACCTTC. Full variable domain (missing parts from reference TRBV7-8 and TRBJ1-2): GAGVSQSPRYKVAKRGQDVALRCDPISGHVSLFWYQQALGQGPEFLTYFQNEAQLDKSGLPSDRFFAERPEGSVSTLKIQRTQQEDSAVYLCASSLDPGYGYTFGSGTRLTVV.

This chain uses TRBV30 with TRBJ1-6; perhaps TRBD1 as D (6 bases). The CDR3 contains 14 residues. Trimming removed 2 bases at V and 6 bases at J, with 11 bases between. Germline lookup yields CDR1 GTSNPN and CDR2 SVGIG (reference sequence). The CDR3 loop is CAWSRGQINSPLHF. The CDR3 nucleotides are TGTGCCTGGAGTCGAGGACAGATTAATTCACCCCTCCACTTT.

The V and J genes are TRBV5-1 and TRBJ1-1; 8 nucleotides align to TRBD1. This CDR3 is built from 15 residues. V lost 2 bases to trimming and J lost 1 base; unmatched junction nucleotides: 4. Germline V gene lookup returns CDR1 SGHRS and CDR2 YFSETQ. The CDR3 DNA follows: TGCGCCAGCAGCTTTCAACAGGGGGGGAACACTGAAGCTTTCTTT. Translated: CASSFQQGGNTEAFF.

This clone came up once. The chain employs TRBV11-3 and TRBJ2-1; 7 bases agree with TRBD2. The length of the CDR3 is 16 residues. Trimming cost V 5 bases and J 4 bases; bases outside gene matches: 11. Germline V gives CDR1 SGHNT, CDR2 YENEEA. The DNA for the CDR3 is TGTGCCAGCAGCCCAATGGAGGTAGCGGGTTACAATGAGCAGTTCTTC. Amino acids: CASSPMEVAGYNEQFF.

This rearrangement joins TRBV20-1 to TRBJ1-1, with 7 positions matching TRBD1. J gave up 11 bases and V 3 bases, and 3 bases lay outside the gene matches. CDR1 and CDR2 from the germline V gene are DFQATT and SNEGSKA (reference sequence). The CDR3 is 10 amino acids. The CDR3 bases are TGCAGTGCTAGTAGGGGGCGGGCTTTCTTT. It encodes CSASRGRAFF.

The chain carries TRBV5-1 and TRBJ2-3, with TRBD2 identical over 14 bases. V shed 0 bases and J 3 bases; nucleotides not matched to a gene: 9. The CDR3 length is 19 residues. The V gene's germline CDR1 is SGHRS and CDR2 YFSETQ. The CDR3 DNA is TGCGCCAGCAGCTTGGGACTAGCGGGGGGGCCCAAGGGGACAGATACGCAGTATTTT. Translation gives CASSLGLAGGPKGTDTQYF.

The chain recombines TRBV7-8 with TRBJ2-7; 16 nucleotides line up with TRBD2. J lost 6 bases, V lost 6 bases, and 8 bases had no gene match. CDR3 length equals 16 residues. Germline-derived CDR1 and CDR2 are SGHVS and FQNEAQ. CDR3: CASSHEGLAGGSEQYF. DNA for the CDR3: TGTGCCAGCAGTCATGAGGGACTAGCGGGGGGGAGCGAGCAGTACTTC.